A single TCR beta chain is shown here with its context. The antigen is not known. V gave up 5 bases and J gave up 2 bases, with 7 bases separating them. CDR3 size: 13 residues. Germline lookup yields CDR1 MNHEY and CDR2 SVGAGI. The sample is drawn from a study of OX40 agonist ivuxolimab in advanced cancers. Study summary: Dose-escalation patients were diagnosed with hepatocellular carcinoma, melanoma, renal cell cancer or head and neck cancer. Study-level findings and limits: The study found among the lowest clonal expansion in partial responders at 0.1-3.0 mg/kg.

Repertoires were generated with immunoSEQ multiplex PCR, while TCRdb's copy carries only in-frame clones and drops some. The sample consists of about 49,000 clones, 85% to 90% of them appearing once. This chain uses TRBV6-5 with TRBJ1-3, with D maybe TRBD1 (6 bases). This clonotype originated in an adult with an advanced solid tumor such as melanoma, head and neck, liver or kidney cancer. The material was CD4+ or CD8+ T cells sorted from blood, obtained in a trial of the OX40 agonist ivuxolimab. CDR3 protein: CASSAGAGNTIYF. The DNA of the CDR3 is TGTGCCAGCAGTGCAGGGGCTGGAAACACCATATATTTT.